This T cell receptor beta chain was documented in a study of T and B cells in COVID-19 patients. Whole-study results and caveats: Active COVID-19 showed highly clonal TRB repertoires; recovery showed diversity and richness above healthy donors. Patients with COVID-19 reportedly showed strongly skewed T cell receptor beta variable and joining gene usage.

Notes on this clonotype: What it recognizes is unknown.

TRB rearrangements were amplified by multiplex PCR with BIOMED2 TRB-A/B primers. TCRdb independently ran MiXCR on the multiplex PCR reads; one entry per CDR3 protein. The profile shows around 6,200 distinct CDR3 sequences, about a third of them singletons. This CDR3 spans 16 amino acids. Deletions cut 0 bases from V and 0 bases from J, with 11 bases between. CDR1 and CDR2 (germline): MNHEY, SVGAGI. Blood genomic DNA input for TRB amplification was about 240-550 ng. The TCR originated in a human donor with active COVID-19. Sequencing was performed on blood. This sequence joins TRBV6-5 and TRBJ1-2, with D uncertain. The CDR3, as DNA: TGTGCCAGCAGTTACTCGGTGCTTAGGGCTAACTATGGCTACACCTTC. Translation: CASSYSVLRANYGYTF.